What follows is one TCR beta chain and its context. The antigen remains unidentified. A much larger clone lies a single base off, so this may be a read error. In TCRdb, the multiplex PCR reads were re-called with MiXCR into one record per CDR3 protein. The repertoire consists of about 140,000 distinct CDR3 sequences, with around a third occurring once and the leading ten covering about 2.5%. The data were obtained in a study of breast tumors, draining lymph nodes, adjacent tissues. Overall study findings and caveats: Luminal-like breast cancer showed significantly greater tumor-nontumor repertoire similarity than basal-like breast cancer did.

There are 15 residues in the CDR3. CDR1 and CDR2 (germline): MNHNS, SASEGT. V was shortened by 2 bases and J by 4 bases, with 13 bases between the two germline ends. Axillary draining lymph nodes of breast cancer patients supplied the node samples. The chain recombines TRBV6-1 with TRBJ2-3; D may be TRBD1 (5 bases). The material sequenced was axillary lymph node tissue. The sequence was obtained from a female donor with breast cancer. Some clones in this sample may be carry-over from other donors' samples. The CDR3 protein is CASSESTRGADTQYF. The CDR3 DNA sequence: TGTGCCAGCAGTGAATCTACAAGGGGCGCAGATACGCAGTATTTT.